The present T cell receptor beta chain was sequenced within a study of T-cell reconstitution after alpha-beta-depleted transplantation in children. Findings and limits, study-wide: Some patients' high day-60 TCRbeta diversity was attributed to recipient cells surviving conditioning. Hyperexpanded clones declined; after one year, newly produced T cells mostly supplied diversity. The origin of alpha-beta T cells about two months after transplant was reportedly several hundred expanded graft clones.

The CDR3 covers 14 residues. Germline V gene lookup returns CDR1 LNHDA and CDR2 SQIVND (reference sequence). After removal of 10 bases from V and 10 bases from J, the junction contained 11 bases not matched to a gene. This clonotype was counted only a few times. The antigen is unknown. Researchers prepared the TCRbeta library using unique molecular identifiers, the study reports. MiXCR was run by TCRdb on the PCR reads, yielding one entry per CDR3 protein. The table includes hundreds of thousands of distinct CDR3 sequences, about 17% detected once. This clonotype originated in a male patient between 2 and 10 years old who had a stem cell transplant for acute lymphoblastic leukemia, so the T cells may come from the graft donor. Source: PBMCs, mostly from graft donor cells, taken 360 days after TCRalphabeta/CD19-depleted stem cell transplant. This chain links TRBV19 with TRBJ1-4; 11 bases fit TRBD1. CDR3 region: CATSGDRGFGKLFF. The CDR3 bases are TGTGCCACCTCCGGGGACAGGGGGTTCGGAAAACTGTTTTTT. Full variable domain (missing parts from reference TRBV19 and TRBJ1-4): DGGITQSPKYLFRKEGQNVTLSCEQNLNHDAMYWYRQDPGQGLRLIYYSQIVNDFQKGDIAEGYSVSREKKESFPLTVTSAQKNPTAFYLCATSGDRGFGKLFFGSGTQLSVL.